A selection of T cell receptor beta chains follows, all from one sample in a study of identical twins. TCRdb used MiXCR to reprocess the 5' RACE reads, holding one entry per CDR3 protein. The sample contains 350,000 or so distinct CDR3 sequences, 8.5% to 10% of which appear only once. What was sequenced was naive T cells sorted from blood. The receptors were gathered from a woman aged 45-65 years in good health. The conserved cysteine and the conserved F or W are not part of the CDR3 here. The order of the fields is V gene, clone size, D gene, J gene, CDR3 protein. The D gene is left open where the match is weak. Size is omitted from some rows. Given values are once, few, many or a class for expanded clones.

TRBV5-5,-,TRBD2,TRBJ2-1,ASSLSVTSDEQF
TRBV3-1,-,-,TRBJ2-2,ASSRTQRGRGTGELF
TRBV5-6,many,-,TRBJ1-2,ASSPDGNYGYT
TRBV6-1,few,-,TRBJ2-1,ASSEALGVYNEQF
TRBV27,many,TRBD1,TRBJ2-6,ASSLLGRGRSGANVLT
TRBV19,-,TRBD2,TRBJ2-1,ASSIALAGPSYNEQF
TRBV11-2,-,-,TRBJ1-2,ASREIKDSRRHIYGYT
TRBV5-1,few,TRBD1,TRBJ1-1,ASSRGGDAEAF
TRBV2,-,TRBD2,TRBJ2-1,ASKSGLADYNEQF
TRBV29-1,-,TRBD2,TRBJ2-7,SVITGTSGARSYEQY
TRBV29-1,many,-,TRBJ1-1,SVEYGIMNTEAF
TRBV6-6,few,-,TRBJ1-2,ASSFSRQNYGYT
TRBV27,-,-,TRBJ1-5,ASSSGLVQPQH
TRBV29-1,-,-,TRBJ2-3,SVATTDTQY
TRBV7-3,-,-,TRBJ2-3,ASSFGDQRFTQY
TRBV6-6,-,-,TRBJ2-1,ASSLGGKTGPNEQF
TRBV12-3/TRBV12-4,-,-,TRBJ1-5,ASSFRGVNQPQH
TRBV2,-,TRBD1,TRBJ1-2,ASGSPRGLNYGYT
TRBV7-8,many,TRBD2,TRBJ2-5,ASSLDSMGGETQY
TRBV4-1,few,-,TRBJ1-5,ASSHGGENQPQH
TRBV4-1,few,TRBD2,TRBJ2-3,ASSQGGRAEDTQY
TRBV5-1,few,-,TRBJ2-5,ASSPRPAGGTQY
TRBV5-1,-,TRBD1,TRBJ2-6,ASSPPGQGGFSGANVLT
TRBV5-5,-,-,TRBJ1-2,ASSLVPTETNYGYT
TRBV5-5,-,-,TRBJ2-4,ASSYDAGGGIQY
TRBV5-1,many,TRBD1,TRBJ1-5,ASSQGTDNQPQH
TRBV15,many,-,TRBJ2-7,ATSRAATGLSYEQY
TRBV7-8,few,-,TRBJ2-7,ASSPSLATSSYEQY
TRBV20-1,few,TRBD1,TRBJ2-5,SASPGTGGETQY
TRBV28,many,-,TRBJ2-5,ASSLGSASSETQY
TRBV9,few,TRBD2,TRBJ2-1,ASSVLAGLSEQF
TRBV24-1,-,-,TRBJ2-5,ATSDGGTAKETQY
TRBV5-1,few,TRBD1,TRBJ2-5,ASSPITGGGQTQY
TRBV20-1,few,-,TRBJ1-5,SAGMSGNQPQH
TRBV5-1,-,-,TRBJ2-3,ASSSGAGDTQY
TRBV5-6,few,-,TRBJ2-5,ASSQDPTGQRTQY
TRBV7-8,many,-,TRBJ1-6,ASSLRQRLH
TRBV6-2/TRBV6-3,-,-,TRBJ2-6,ASSKGGYSGANVLT
TRBV12-3/TRBV12-4,many,TRBD2,TRBJ2-1,ASRTSGHNEQF
TRBV12-3/TRBV12-4,few,TRBD2,TRBJ2-1,ASSLRRGLDNEQF
TRBV28,-,-,TRBJ1-1,ASSGAGLYTEAF
TRBV6-5,few,TRBD1,TRBJ2-2,ASSYVGQDDTGELF
TRBV27,many,-,TRBJ1-1,ASSFSQGQYMNTEAF
TRBV7-9,-,TRBD2,TRBJ2-7,ASSFGLAYEQY
TRBV27,-,-,TRBJ2-7,ASKKDSYEQY
TRBV6-5,-,-,TRBJ1-2,ASRPPVERYGYT